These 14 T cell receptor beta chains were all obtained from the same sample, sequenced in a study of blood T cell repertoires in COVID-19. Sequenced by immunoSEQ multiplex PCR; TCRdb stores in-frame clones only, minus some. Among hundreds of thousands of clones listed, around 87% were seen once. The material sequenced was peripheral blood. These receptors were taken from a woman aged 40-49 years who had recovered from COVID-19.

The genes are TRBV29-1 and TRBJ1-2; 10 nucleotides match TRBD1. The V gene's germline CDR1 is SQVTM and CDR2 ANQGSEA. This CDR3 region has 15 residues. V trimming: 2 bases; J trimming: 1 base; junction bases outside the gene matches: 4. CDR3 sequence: CSVERDRGLNYGYTF. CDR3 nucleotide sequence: TGCAGCGTTGAAAGGGACAGGGGTCTTAACTATGGCTACACCTTC.

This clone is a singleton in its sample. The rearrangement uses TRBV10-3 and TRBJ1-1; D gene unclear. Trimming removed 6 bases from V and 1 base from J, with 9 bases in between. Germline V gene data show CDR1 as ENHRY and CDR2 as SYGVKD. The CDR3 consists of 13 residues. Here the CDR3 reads CAIREDRNTEAFF. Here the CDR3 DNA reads TGTGCCATCAGAGAGGATAGGAACACTGAAGCTTTCTTT.

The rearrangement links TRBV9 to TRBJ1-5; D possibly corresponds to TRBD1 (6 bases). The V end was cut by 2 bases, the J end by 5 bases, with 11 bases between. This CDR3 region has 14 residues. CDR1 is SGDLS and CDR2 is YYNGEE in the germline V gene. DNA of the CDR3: TGTGCCAGCAGCGTTCGGGACACTTATCAGCCCCAGCATTTT. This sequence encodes CASSVRDTYQPQHF.

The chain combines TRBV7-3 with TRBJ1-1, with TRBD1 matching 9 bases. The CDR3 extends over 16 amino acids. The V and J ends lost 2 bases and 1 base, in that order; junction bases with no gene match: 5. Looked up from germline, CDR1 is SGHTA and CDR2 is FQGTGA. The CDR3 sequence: CASSLYPGQGNTEAFF. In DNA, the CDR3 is TGTGCCAGCAGCTTATATCCGGGACAGGGGAACACTGAAGCTTTCTTT.

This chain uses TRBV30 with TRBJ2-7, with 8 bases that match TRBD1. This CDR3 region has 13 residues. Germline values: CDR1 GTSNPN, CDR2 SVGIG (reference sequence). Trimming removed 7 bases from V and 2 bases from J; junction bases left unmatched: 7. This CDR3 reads CASLTGATYEQYF. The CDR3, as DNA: TGTGCCTCATTGACAGGGGCGACCTACGAGCAGTACTTC.

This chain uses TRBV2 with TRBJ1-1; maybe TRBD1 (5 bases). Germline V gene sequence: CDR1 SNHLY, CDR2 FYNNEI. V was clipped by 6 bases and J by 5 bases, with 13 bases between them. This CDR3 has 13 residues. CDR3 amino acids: CASRGEGATEAFF. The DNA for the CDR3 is TGTGCCAGCAGGGGGGAGGGAGCGACTGAAGCTTTCTTT.

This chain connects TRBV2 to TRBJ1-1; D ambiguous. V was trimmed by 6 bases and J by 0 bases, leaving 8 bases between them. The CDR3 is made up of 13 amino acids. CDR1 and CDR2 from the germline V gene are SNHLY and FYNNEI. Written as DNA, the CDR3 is TGTGCCAGCAGCCCCAACATGAACACTGAAGCTTTCTTT. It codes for CASSPNMNTEAFF.

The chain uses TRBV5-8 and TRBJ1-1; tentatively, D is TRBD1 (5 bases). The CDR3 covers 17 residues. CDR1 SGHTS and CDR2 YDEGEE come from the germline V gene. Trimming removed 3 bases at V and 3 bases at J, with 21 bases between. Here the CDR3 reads CASSSRVSRWMDTEAFF. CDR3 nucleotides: TGTGCCAGCAGCTCCAGGGTTTCCAGGTGGATGGACACTGAAGCTTTCTTT.

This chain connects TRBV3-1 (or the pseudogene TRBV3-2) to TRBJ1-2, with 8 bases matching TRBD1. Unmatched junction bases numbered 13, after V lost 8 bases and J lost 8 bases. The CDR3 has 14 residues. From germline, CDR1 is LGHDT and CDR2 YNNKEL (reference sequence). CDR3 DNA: TGTGCCAGCCGCTCACTAGGACAGGGAGGGGGCTACACCTTC. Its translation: CASRSLGQGGGYTF.

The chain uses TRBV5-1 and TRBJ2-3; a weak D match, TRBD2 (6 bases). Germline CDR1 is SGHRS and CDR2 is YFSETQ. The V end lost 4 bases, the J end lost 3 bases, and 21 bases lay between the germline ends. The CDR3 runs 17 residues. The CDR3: CASSIDFQGGRTDTQYF. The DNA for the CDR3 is TGCGCCAGCAGCATTGACTTCCAGGGAGGTCGTACAGATACGCAGTATTTT.

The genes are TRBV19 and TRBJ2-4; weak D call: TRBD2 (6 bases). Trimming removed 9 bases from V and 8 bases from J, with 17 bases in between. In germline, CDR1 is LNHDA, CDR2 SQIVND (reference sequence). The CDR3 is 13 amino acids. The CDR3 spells CASAGTREDIQYF. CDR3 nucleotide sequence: TGTGCCAGCGCGGGGACCAGGGAGGACATTCAGTACTTC.

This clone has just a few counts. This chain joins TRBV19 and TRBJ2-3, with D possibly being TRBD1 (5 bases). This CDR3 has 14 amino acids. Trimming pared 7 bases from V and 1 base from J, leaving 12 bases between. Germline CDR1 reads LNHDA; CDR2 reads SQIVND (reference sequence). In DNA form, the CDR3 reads TGTGCCAGTAAGGCAGGGTCGGGCACAGATACGCAGTATTTT. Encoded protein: CASKAGSGTDTQYF. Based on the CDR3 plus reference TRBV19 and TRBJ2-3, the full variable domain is DGGITQSPKYLFRKEGQNVTLSCEQNLNHDAMYWYRQDPGQGLRLIYYSQIVNDFQKGDIAEGYSVSREKKESFPLTVTSAQKNPTAFYLCASKAGSGTDTQYFGPGTRLTVL.

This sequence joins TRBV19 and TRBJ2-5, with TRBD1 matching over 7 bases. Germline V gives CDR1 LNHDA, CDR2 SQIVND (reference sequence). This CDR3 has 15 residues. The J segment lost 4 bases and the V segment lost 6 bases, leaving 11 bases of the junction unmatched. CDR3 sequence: CASSPWDSWTETQYF. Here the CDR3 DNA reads TGTGCCAGTAGCCCATGGGACAGCTGGACAGAGACCCAGTACTTC.

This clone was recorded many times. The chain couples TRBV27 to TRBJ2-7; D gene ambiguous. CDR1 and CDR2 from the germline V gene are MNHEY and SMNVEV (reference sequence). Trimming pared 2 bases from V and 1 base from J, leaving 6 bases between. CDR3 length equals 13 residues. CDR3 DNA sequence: TGTGCCAGCAGTTTACACGGGTCCTACGAGCAGTACTTC. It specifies CASSLHGSYEQYF.